These 28 T cell receptor beta chains were sequenced from one sample in a study of blood T cells in healthy people across ages. The authors ran a second PCR of about 6 to 11 cycles using a sample-barcoded 5' primer and a J-beta primer mix. TCRdb reprocessed the 5' RACE reads with MiXCR, giving one entry per CDR3 protein. This table holds under 950,000 distinct CDR3 sequences, 22% found once. Sequenced material: blood. These receptors were taken from a man aged 70-80 years in good health.

The chain has TRBV5-1 and TRBJ1-5; a weak D match, TRBD1 (6 bases). Trimming stripped 1 base from V and 5 bases from J, with 10 bases between. The length of the CDR3 is 14 residues. Looked up from germline, CDR1 is SGHRS and CDR2 is YFSETQ. The CDR3 spells CASSLRGGYQPQHF. The CDR3, as DNA: TGCGCCAGCAGCTTGAGAGGGGGGTATCAGCCCCAGCATTTT. Using reference TRBV5-1 and TRBJ1-5 for the parts outside the CDR3, the full variable domain is KAGVTQTPRYLIKTRGQQVTLSCSPISGHRSVSWYQQTPGQGLQFLFEYFSETQRNKGNFPGRFSGRQFSNSRSEMNVSTLELGDSALYLCASSLRGGYQPQHFGDGTRLSIL.

This clonotype turned up a few times. This sequence joins TRBV15 and TRBJ2-5; D gene ambiguous. The tail of the sequence fits TRBJ2-7 better, so the J call may be wrong. The germline V gene has CDR1 LNHNV and CDR2 YYDKDF (reference sequence). The CDR3 runs 16 residues. As DNA, the CDR3 is TGTGCCACCCCCCTCCTTACTTGGGCGAGCTCCTACGAGCAGTACTTC. Protein: CATPLLTWASSYEQYF.

This clonotype occurred a few times. The CDR3 DNA sequence: TGTGCCAGCAGCCAAGTTGGGGGCGGGGGCTACACCTTC. It codes for CASSQVGGGGYTF. This sequence joins TRBV3-1 and TRBJ1-2; D might be TRBD1 (6 bases). V lost 1 base and J 8 bases, leaving 11 bases between the germline ends. The CDR3 consists of 13 residues. CDR1 is LGHDT, CDR2 YNNKEL, per germline (reference sequence).

This clonotype was found many times. Here the CDR3 reads CSVEDGVSNEKLFF. DNA for the CDR3: TGCAGCGTTGAAGACGGAGTGTCTAATGAAAAACTGTTTTTT. V and J are TRBV29-1 and TRBJ1-4; D is unresolved. Trimming cost V 0 bases and J 3 bases, with 8 bases left between them. The CDR3 is made up of 14 amino acids. CDR1 and CDR2 (germline): SQVTM, ANQGSEA.

In regard to this clonotype: Germline is not matched at one junction end, which may reflect a read error. This rearrangement joins TRBV27 to TRBJ1-4; the D is unclear. Germline CDR1 and CDR2: MNHEY and SMNVEV (reference sequence). The CDR3 consists of 15 residues. CDR3 nucleotides: TGTGCCAGCAGTTCCCTGGGAGCAACTAATGGAAAACTGTTTTTT. Its protein product is CASSSLGATNGKLFF.

This clonotype was detected ten times or more. The chain's CDR3 is CASSPDRINEKLFF. CDR3 in DNA: TGTGCCAGCAGCCCGGACAGGATTAATGAAAAACTGTTTTTT. The rearrangement joins TRBV7-2 to TRBJ1-4, with 7 bases aligning to TRBD1. The CDR3 is made up of 14 amino acids. Looked up from germline, CDR1 is SGHTA and CDR2 is FQGNSA. Trimming took 5 bases from V and 4 from J; bases not matched to a gene: 4.

There are a few counts of this clonotype. One end of the junction does not line up with germline, which may come from a read error. This chain links TRBV13 with TRBJ2-7, with D perhaps matching TRBD1 (5 bases). The CDR3 contains 16 residues. The germline V gene encodes CDR1 PRHDT and CDR2 FYEKMQ (reference sequence). CDR3 sequence (DNA): TGTGCCAGCAGCGTAGGGGCGTTTTCCCTGGCTTGCGAGCAGTACTTC. Translating gives CASSVGAFSLACEQYF. The full variable domain, rest sourced from reference TRBV13 and TRBJ2-7, is AAGVIQSPRHLIKEKRETATLKCYPIPRHDTVYWYQQGPGQDPQFLISFYEKMQSDKGSIPDRFSAQQFSDYHSELNMSSLELGDSALYFCASSVGAFSLACEQYFGPGTRLTVT.

The CDR3 coding sequence is TGTGCCAGCAGCTTACAGGACAGATCCTACGAGCAGTACTTC. Protein sequence: CASSLQDRSYEQYF. The chain carries TRBV7-9 and TRBJ2-5; D might be TRBD1 (6 bases). The J call may be mistaken, given a closer DNA end match to TRBJ2-7. The CDR3 consists of 14 residues. The germline V gene has CDR1 SEHNR and CDR2 FQNEAQ (reference sequence).

The chain is built from TRBV20-1 and TRBJ2-3; 8 nucleotides agree with TRBD2. Germline V CDR1 and CDR2: DFQATT, SNEGSKA (reference sequence). The ends lost 0 bases at V and 1 base at J; junction bases unmatched: 3. This CDR3 has 15 amino acids. The CDR3 loop is CSARDLREGTDTQYF. CDR3 DNA: TGCAGTGCTAGAGATTTGCGGGAGGGCACAGATACGCAGTATTTT.

V is TRBV6-5 and J is TRBJ1-1; 7 nucleotides line up with TRBD1. Trimming removed 5 bases from V and 6 bases from J; junction bases left unmatched: 9. There are 14 residues in the CDR3. CDR1 is MNHEY and CDR2 is SVGAGI in the germline V gene. The CDR3 protein is CASSRRQGVAEAFF. As DNA, the CDR3 is TGTGCCAGCAGTAGGAGACAGGGAGTCGCTGAAGCTTTCTTT.

This clonotype was seen only a few times. This chain links TRBV10-3 with TRBJ1-1; a possible D gene is TRBD1 (5 bases). The germline CDR1 and CDR2 sequences are ENHRY and SYGVKD. The CDR3 loop spans 12 amino acids. Between the trimmed V and J ends, which lost 6 bases and 4 bases, there was a span of 9 bases. This CDR3 reads CAIRPGGTEAFF. The CDR3 region has the DNA TGTGCCATCAGGCCGGGGGGCACTGAAGCTTTCTTT.

This rearrangement joins TRBV15 to TRBJ2-7, with TRBD1 identical over 7 bases. CDR3 size: 15 residues. Germline values: CDR1 LNHNV, CDR2 YYDKDF (reference sequence). The J segment lost 3 bases and the V segment lost 1 base, leaving 6 bases of the junction unmatched. DNA for the CDR3: TGTGCCACCAGCAGAGGAGGACAGGTTAGCTACGAGCAGTACTTC. Amino acid sequence: CATSRGGQVSYEQYF.

CDR3 sequence reads: CSARAWEKLFF. CDR3 DNA: TGCAGTGCTAGAGCCTGGGAAAAACTGTTTTTT. V and J are TRBV20-1 and TRBJ1-4; no clear D gene. Germline assignment: CDR1 DFQATT and CDR2 SNEGSKA (reference sequence). Trimming took 1 base from V and 8 from J, leaving 5 bases between them. The CDR3 loop spans 11 amino acids.

This clonotype was recorded once. This CDR3 reads CASSLDGTGNEQFF. Written as DNA, the CDR3 is TGTGCCAGCAGCTTGGACGGGACGGGCAATGAGCAGTTCTTC. The J gene is TRBJ2-1, the V gene TRBV5-5; D possibly matches TRBD1 or TRBD2 (5 bases each). The CDR3 length is 14 residues. Per germline, CDR1 SGHKS and CDR2 YYEKEE (reference sequence). The ends were cut back, 0 bases at V and 6 bases at J, with 10 bases in the middle.

V gene TRBV5-1 combines with J gene TRBJ2-2; tentative D call: TRBD1 (6 bases). Trimming pared 6 bases from V and 0 bases from J, leaving 15 bases between. The germline V gene has CDR1 SGHRS and CDR2 YFSETQ. CDR3 size: 16 residues. The CDR3 here is CASTYTGLANTGELFF. The CDR3 DNA is TGCGCCAGCACCTATACAGGGCTAGCGAACACCGGGGAGCTGTTTTTT.

The V call is TRBV12-3 or TRBV12-4, the J call TRBJ2-5; a possible D gene is TRBD2 (6 bases). The better agreement between TRBJ2-7 and the DNA end casts doubt on the J call. The CDR3 spans 13 residues. The CDR3 sequence: CASSLELANEQYV. As DNA, the CDR3 is TGTGCCAGCAGTTTAGAACTAGCCAACGAGCAGTACGTC.

J is TRBJ1-2 and V is TRBV6-2 or TRBV6-3; 7 positions match TRBD1. The germline V gene encodes CDR1 MNHEY and CDR2 SVGEGT. The CDR3 sequence is 13 residues long. After removal of 8 bases from V and 6 bases from J, the junction contained 9 bases not matched to a gene. The CDR3 reads CASGDREPHGYTF. The CDR3 DNA reads TGTGCCAGCGGCGACAGGGAACCCCATGGCTACACCTTC.

This clonotype came up a few times. V gene TRBV27 combines with J gene TRBJ1-6, with unresolved D. CDR3 length: 15 residues. CDR1 is MNHEY and CDR2 is SMNVEV in the germline V gene (reference sequence). Deletions cut 3 bases from V and 8 bases from J, with 14 bases between. The chain's CDR3 is CASSLVPRKDSPLHF. CDR3 DNA: TGTGCCAGCAGTTTGGTCCCCAGGAAGGATTCACCCCTCCACTTT.

The genes are TRBV12-3 or TRBV12-4 and TRBJ2-7; 7 bases agree with TRBD2. V shed 7 bases, J shed 0 bases, and the junction held 12 bases outside the gene matches. The CDR3 contains 16 residues. Here the CDR3 DNA reads TGTGCCAGCATCAAAAGGGGTTCGGGGGGCTCCTACGAGCAGTACTTC. This translates into CASIKRGSGGSYEQYF.

This clonotype was seen a handful of times. The chain combines TRBV20-1 with TRBJ2-1; TRBD1 agrees at 7 bases. Germline V gives CDR1 DFQATT, CDR2 SNEGSKA (reference sequence). This CDR3 is built from 15 residues. V gave up 5 bases and J gave up 7 bases; unmatched junction bases: 14. CDR3 loop: CSAPPRDSPRNEQFF. The CDR3 DNA is TGCAGTGCTCCCCCACGGGACAGCCCTAGGAATGAGCAGTTCTTC.

A few counts support this clonotype. The CDR3 loop is CSLTSYNEQFF. CDR3 DNA: TGCAGCCTTACTAGCTACAATGAGCAGTTCTTC. The rearrangement links TRBV20-1 to TRBJ2-1, with D maybe TRBD2 (5 bases). The CDR3 has 11 amino acids. CDR1 DFQATT and CDR2 SNEGSKA come from the germline V gene (reference sequence).

This clonotype was detected a few times. The rearrangement joins TRBV6-5 to TRBJ2-3; TRBD1 matches 8 bases. Germline V CDR1 and CDR2: MNHEY, SVGAGI. V shed 6 bases, J shed 0 bases, and the junction held 8 bases outside the gene matches. The CDR3 runs to 16 residues. In DNA form, the CDR3 reads TGTGCCAGCAGCTCTGGACAGGGTCGAAGCACAGATACGCAGTATTTT. It encodes CASSSGQGRSTDTQYF.

This chain links TRBV20-1 with TRBJ1-4; D ambiguous. The CDR3 spans 12 residues. The V gene's germline CDR1 is DFQATT and CDR2 SNEGSKA (reference sequence). V was shortened by 4 bases and J by 5 bases, with 8 bases between the two germline ends. The CDR3, as DNA: TGCAGTGCTAACCAGCCGAATGAAAAACTGTTTTTT. It codes for CSANQPNEKLFF.

The chain links TRBV12-3 or TRBV12-4 to TRBJ1-1; a weak D match, TRBD1 (5 bases). The CDR3 sequence is 17 residues long. V lost 5 bases and J lost 6, with 25 bases in between. The CDR3: CASSNQNRMGREAEAFF. CDR3 DNA: TGTGCCAGCAGTAACCAAAACAGGATGGGGAGAGAGGCTGAAGCTTTCTTT.

The genes are TRBV12-3 or TRBV12-4 and TRBJ1-2, with a tentative D call TRBD1 (6 bases). The CDR3 is made up of 16 amino acids. Trimming pared 7 bases from V and 7 bases from J, leaving 25 bases between. CDR3 amino acids: CASTHRDQGPITGYTF. The DNA for the CDR3 is TGTGCCAGCACGCACAGGGATCAGGGCCCTATAACTGGCTACACCTTC.

This chain connects TRBV29-1 to TRBJ2-3; D is undetermined. The germline V and J ends were trimmed by 6 bases and 2 bases, with 12 bases remaining between them. Germline V gene sequence: CDR1 SQVTM, CDR2 ANQGSEA. The CDR3 has 13 residues. The CDR3 loop is CSVAPLHTDTQYF. CDR3 coding DNA: TGCAGCGTCGCCCCTCTTCACACAGATACGCAGTATTTT.

Comment on this clonotype: Germline and junction disagree at one end, which may indicate a read error. The CDR3 bases are TGTGCCAGCAGAGCTGGGCGGGTCTCTAATGAAGAACTGTTTTTT. Translated, it gives CASRAGRVSNEELFF. The genes are TRBV6-6 and TRBJ1-4, with D hard to call. This CDR3 comprises 15 residues. Germline V gene sequence: CDR1 MNHNY, CDR2 SVGAGI (reference sequence).

The chain uses TRBV11-3 and TRBJ2-5; TRBD2 aligns across 9 bases. V shed 7 bases, J shed 1 base, and the junction held 4 bases outside the gene matches. Germline V gene data show CDR1 as SGHNT and CDR2 as YENEEA. The CDR3 is 14 residues long. CDR3 bases: TGTGCCAGCACCATAGCGGGGGTCCAAGAGACCCAGTACTTC. Its translation: CASTIAGVQETQYF.